The rows below give T cell receptor beta chains drawn from one sample of a study of shared clonotypes between healthy human individuals. Some clones are missing from TCRdb's copy, which holds only in-frame ones; the method was immunoSEQ multiplex PCR. The sample holds some 490,000 clones, 70% to 80% seen once. Sequencing was performed on PBMCs. These receptors originate from a woman in her thirties or forties in good health. Some clones in this sample may be carry-over from other donors' samples. CDR3s include the opening cysteine and the closing phenylalanine or tryptophan. The order of the fields is V gene, D gene, clone size, J gene, CDR3 DNA, CDR3 protein. A D gene is named only where the DNA matches it firmly. Size is stated for part of the rows, as once, few or many counts, or as a class when the clone is expanded.

TRBV4-1,NA,once,TRBJ2-6,TGCGCCAGCAGCCAAGGGGTCTCAGGGGCCAACGTCCTGACTTTC,CASSQGVSGANVLTF
TRBV7-9,TRBD2,NA,TRBJ2-2,TGTGCCAGCAGCCTCAGACTAGCGGGAGCCGGGGAGCTGTTTTTT,CASSLRLAGAGELFF
TRBV11-2,NA,NA,TRBJ2-7,TGTGCCAGCAGCTTAGCTTCAAGGACTACGTCCTACGAGCAGTACTTC,CASSLASRTTSYEQYF
TRBV27,NA,NA,TRBJ1-4,TGTGCCAGCAGTTCGTACGGGAGTAATAATGAAAAACTGTTTTTT,CASSSYGSNNEKLFF
TRBV7-9,TRBD1,NA,TRBJ2-2,TGTGCCAGCCCGTCGACAGGGTCTTTCGCCGGGGAGCTGTTTTTT,CASPSTGSFAGELFF
TRBV30,NA,NA,TRBJ1-1,TGTGCCTGGAAATCCCCGGGGCGAACTGAAGCTTTCTTT,CAWKSPGRTEAFF
TRBV6-1,TRBD1,NA,TRBJ1-4,TGTGCCAGCAGTGAAGGCGGGACAGGGGTCGAAAAACTGTTTTTT,CASSEGGTGVEKLFF
TRBV6-5,NA,NA,TRBJ1-5,TGTGCCAGCAGTTACGGAAACACACGTAGCAATCAGCCCCAGCATTTT,CASSYGNTRSNQPQHF
TRBV19,NA,NA,TRBJ1-1,TGTGCCAGTACCGCCCTCGGGGGTTTCACTGAAGCTTTCTTT,CASTALGGFTEAFF
TRBV30,NA,NA,TRBJ1-5,TGTGCCTGGAGGGGCCGGACAGCTAATCAGCCCCAGCATTTT,CAWRGRTANQPQHF
TRBV7-8,NA,NA,TRBJ2-7,TGTGCCAGCAGCTTGACGGGGGACGAGCAGTACTTC,CASSLTGDEQYF